This is a list of T cell receptor beta chains from one sample in a study of T cell repertoires and HLA-DP antigens. These TCRs are of unknown antigen specificity. Using immunoSEQ multiplex PCR, the repertoire was profiled, and TCRdb retains in-frame clones only, with some absent. The data show approximately 110,000 clones, about 91% seen once. The material sequenced was CD4+ T cells from PBMCs. The receptors shown here come from a woman aged 18-29 years in good health and CMV-seronegative. Both conserved end residues are part of each CDR3. D genes are given only for firm matches. Clone size is not always given. Where it is, it says once, few, many or a class for expanded clones.

j_call	d_call	v_call	clone_size	cdr3_nt	cdr3_aa
TRBJ2-2	TRBD1	TRBV10-3	.	TGTGCCATCAGCGGGACAGGGGCGAACACCGGGGAGCTGTTTTTT	CAISGTGANTGELFF
TRBJ2-3	.	TRBV5-4	.	TGTGCCAGCAGCTTGAAAGGGAAGGGAAGAGATACGCAGTATTTT	CASSLKGKGRDTQYF
TRBJ2-5	TRBD1	TRBV27	once	TGTGCCAGCAGTCAGGACAGGGGGGAGACCCAGTACTTC	CASSQDRGETQYF
TRBJ1-2	.	TRBV19	.	TGTGCCAGTAGTACAGGGGAGGAGACTAACTATGGCTACACCTTC	CASSTGEETNYGYTF
TRBJ2-2	.	TRBV4-3	.	TGCGCCAGCAGCCACCTATCTCCCGGGACACTCTACACCGGGGAGCTGTTTTTT	CASSHLSPGTLYTGELFF
TRBJ1-2	.	TRBV19	once	TGTGCCAGTAGTACCTACAGAAACTATGGCTACACCTTC	CASSTYRNYGYTF
TRBJ2-5	TRBD2	TRBV28	.	TGTGCCAGCAGTCCGTGGGCCCTCCTAGCGGGGGGGCCAAACCAAGAGACCCAGTACTTC	CASSPWALLAGGPNQETQYF
TRBJ1-2	.	TRBV28	.	TGTGCCAGCAGTTCCCCCCGGCCGGGGGGGTATGGCTACACCTTC	CASSSPRPGGYGYTF
TRBJ1-1	.	TRBV6-1	.	TGTGCCAGCATCATCGGTCGGATCACTGAAGCTTTCTTT	CASIIGRITEAFF
TRBJ1-5	.	TRBV27	.	TGTGCCAGCAGTAAAGGATCCGTCGGGATAGGGTATTGGCAGCCCCAGCATTTT	CASSKGSVGIGYWQPQHF
TRBJ2-1	TRBD2	TRBV5-4	.	TGTGCCAGCAGCCCCGGGACTAGCGACTACAATGAGCAGTTCTTC	CASSPGTSDYNEQFF
TRBJ2-1	TRBD2	TRBV10-3	once	TGTGCCATAAACGTAGCGGGGGGGTTTGAGCAGTTCTTC	CAINVAGGFEQFF
TRBJ2-2	.	TRBV5-1	.	TGCGCCAGCAGCCGTAACGCGGGTCTCACCGGGGAGCTGTTTTTT	CASSRNAGLTGELFF
TRBJ1-1	TRBD1	TRBV6-1	.	TGTGCCAGCCGGGCAGGGACAGCAAAGAACACTGAAGCTTTCTTT	CASRAGTAKNTEAFF
TRBJ2-6	.	TRBV6-5	.	TGTGCCAGCAGTTACCGCGGGGCCGGGGCCAACGTCCTGACTTTC	CASSYRGAGANVLTF
TRBJ1-6	TRBD1	TRBV28	.	TGTGCCAGCAGTTTCAGGGGGCGCAGACCCCTCCACTTT	CASSFRGRRPLHF
TRBJ1-3	TRBD1	TRBV30	.	TGTGCCTGGAGTTTCACAAACGCCCGGACAGGGACAGGAAACACCATATATTTT	CAWSFTNARTGTGNTIYF
TRBJ1-2	TRBD1	TRBV18	once	TGTGCCAGCTCACCTCCTCCCGGGACAGGGGGAAAAGCTAACTATGGCTACACCTTC	CASSPPPGTGGKANYGYTF
TRBJ2-2	TRBD1	TRBV7-7	.	TGTGCTAGCAGCGTTGACAGGGCCGGGGAGCTGTTTTTT	CASSVDRAGELFF
TRBJ1-4	.	TRBV27	.	TGTGCCAGCAGAGCTTCCATCCACGCAGGGGAGGGGGAAAAACTGTTTTTT	CASRASIHAGEGEKLFF
TRBJ2-5	TRBD2	TRBV5-1	.	TGCGCCAGCAGCCTCGGACTAGGAGAGACCCAGTACTTC	CASSLGLGETQYF
TRBJ1-2	.	TRBV19	.	TGTGCCAGTTCCGCGAGACGGGACTATGGCTACACCTTC	CASSARRDYGYTF
TRBJ2-7	.	TRBV5-4	.	TGTGCCAGCAGCTTGGATGGTTCTGGGAAGAACGAGCAGTACTTC	CASSLDGSGKNEQYF
TRBJ2-1	.	TRBV19	few	TGTGCCAGTAGTATAGGACAGCGCTCCTACAATGAGCAGTTCTTC	CASSIGQRSYNEQFF
TRBJ2-7	.	TRBV28	.	TGTGCCAGCAGTTGGACCTGGGGAGGTAACGAGCAGTACTTC	CASSWTWGGNEQYF
TRBJ2-2	.	TRBV6-1	.	TGTGCCAGCAGTGATTTGGCCCGCACCGGGGAGCTGTTTTTT	CASSDLARTGELFF
TRBJ2-6	TRBD1	TRBV7-2	.	TGTGCCAGCAGCCTGACAGGGCCCCAGGGGGGGGCCAACGTCCTGACTTTC	CASSLTGPQGGANVLTF
TRBJ1-1	.	TRBV5-4	once	TGTGCCAGCAGCTTGGCTGGATCCCTACACACTGAAGCTTTCTTT	CASSLAGSLHTEAFF
TRBJ1-5	.	TRBV7-2	.	TGTGCCAGCAGCTTAGTTGGGAGCCAGTATAATCAGCCCCAGCATTTT	CASSLVGSQYNQPQHF
TRBJ1-5	.	TRBV9	.	TGTGCCAGCAGCGTAGGACATAGCAATCAGCCCCAGCATTTT	CASSVGHSNQPQHF
TRBJ1-5	.	TRBV19	.	TGTGCCAGCGAATGGAGCGGGGATCAGCCCCAGCATTTT	CASEWSGDQPQHF
TRBJ1-5	.	TRBV10-3	.	TGTGCCATCAGTGAGGTGGCAGGCAATCAGCCCCAGCATTTT	CAISEVAGNQPQHF
TRBJ2-7	TRBD1	TRBV7-8	.	TGTGCCAGCAGCCTTCACCGGGACAGGGTTTCCTACGAGCAGTACTTC	CASSLHRDRVSYEQYF
TRBJ1-5	.	TRBV6-1	.	TGTGCCAGCAGTGAGACACCCTATAGCAATCAGCCCCAGCATTTT	CASSETPYSNQPQHF
TRBJ1-5	TRBD1	TRBV12-5	.	TGTGCTAGTGGCCGGGACAGGGGGGATCAGCCCCAGCATTTT	CASGRDRGDQPQHF
TRBJ1-3	TRBD1	TRBV5-1	.	TGCGCCAGCAGCCCGGGACAGAGCTTCTCTGGAAACACCATATATTTT	CASSPGQSFSGNTIYF
TRBJ1-1	.	TRBV28	.	TGTGCCAGCACTAACAGCATGAACACTGAAGCTTTCTTT	CASTNSMNTEAFF
TRBJ2-1	TRBD2	TRBV19	.	TGTGCCAGCTGTCGGACTAGCGGGTACTACAATGAGCAGTTCTTC	CASCRTSGYYNEQFF
TRBJ2-2	TRBD1	TRBV6-1	.	TGTGCCAGCAGTGACGCCGGACAGGGGGCTTTTGTGAACGGGGAGCTGTTTTTT	CASSDAGQGAFVNGELFF
TRBJ2-1	.	TRBV2	.	TGTGCCAGCAGTGACCTCCCTAGACAGGCTCTGCTTTACAATGAGCAGTTCTTC	CASSDLPRQALLYNEQFF
TRBJ1-1	.	TRBV19	.	TGTGCCAGTAGTCCCCTGAACACTGAAGCTTTCTTT	CASSPLNTEAFF
TRBJ1-5	TRBD1	TRBV6-1	.	TGTGCCAGTGATGACAGGGGGAATCAGCCCCAGCATTTT	CASDDRGNQPQHF
TRBJ1-4	.	TRBV7-2	once	TGTGCCAGCAGCGGCAGTGGTGCAACTAATGAAAAACTGTTTTTT	CASSGSGATNEKLFF